Sequencing of this T cell receptor (beta chain) was carried out in a study of beta chain features in type 1 diabetes. Broader study findings: HLA effects on TCRB rearrangement stayed unresolved here. The study found that naive, central memory and Treg TCRB repertoires appeared more similar in patients than in healthy donors. The study found moderately but significantly shorter TCRB CDR3s in all four CD4+ subsets of Type 1 diabetes patients. Shorter templates may be favored by PCR, equally so in patients and controls.

Remarks on this clone: Its cognate antigen is unknown.

Expressed TCRB transcripts were sequenced after all isolated RNA was converted to cDNA. Using immunoSEQ multiplex PCR, the repertoire was profiled, and TCRdb retains in-frame clones only, with some absent. The table shows approximately 260,000 clones, with 20% occurring only once. The CDR3 contains 13 residues. The V end was cut by 3 bases, the J end by 4 bases, with 6 bases between. Germline CDR1 and CDR2: SNHLY and FYNNEI. The chain joins TRBV2 to TRBJ2-2; D ambiguous. The material sequenced was naive CD4+ T cells from blood. This receptor was obtained from a woman in her 40s with type 1 diabetes. The CDR3 DNA is TGTGCCAGCAGTGATAGAAGCACCGGGGAGCTGTTTTTT. Protein product: CASSDRSTGELFF.